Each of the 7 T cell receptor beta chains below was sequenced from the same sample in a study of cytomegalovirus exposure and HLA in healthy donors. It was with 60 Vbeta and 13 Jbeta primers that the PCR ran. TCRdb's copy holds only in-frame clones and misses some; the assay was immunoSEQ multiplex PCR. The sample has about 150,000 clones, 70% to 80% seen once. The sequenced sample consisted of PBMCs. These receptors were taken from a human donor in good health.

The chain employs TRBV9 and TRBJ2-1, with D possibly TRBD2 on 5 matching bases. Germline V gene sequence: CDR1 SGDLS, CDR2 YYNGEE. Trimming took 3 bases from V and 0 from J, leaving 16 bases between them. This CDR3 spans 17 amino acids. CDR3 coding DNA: TGTGCCAGCAGCGCTCCTCTCCCCGGGGTCTCCTACAATGAGCAGTTCTTC. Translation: CASSAPLPGVSYNEQFF.

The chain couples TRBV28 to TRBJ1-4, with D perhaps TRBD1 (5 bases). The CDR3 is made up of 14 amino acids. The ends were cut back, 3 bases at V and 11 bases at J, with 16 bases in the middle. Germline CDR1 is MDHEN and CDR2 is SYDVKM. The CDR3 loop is CASSFPGAGGKLFF. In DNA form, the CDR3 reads TGTGCCAGCAGTTTTCCCGGGGCCGGGGGGAAACTGTTTTTT.

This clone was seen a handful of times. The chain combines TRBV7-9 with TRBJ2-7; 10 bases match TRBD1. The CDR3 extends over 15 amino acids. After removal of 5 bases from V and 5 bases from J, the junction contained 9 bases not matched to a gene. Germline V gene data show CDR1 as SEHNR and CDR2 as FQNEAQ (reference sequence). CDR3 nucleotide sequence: TGTGCCAGCAGCCTCCTTGGACAGGGGGGCAACGAGCAGTACTTC. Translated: CASSLLGQGGNEQYF. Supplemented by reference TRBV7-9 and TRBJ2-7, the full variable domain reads DTGVSQNPRHKITKRGQNVTFRCDPISEHNRLYWYRQTLGQGPEFLTYFQNEAQLEKSRLLSDRFSAERPKGSFSTLEIQRTEQGDSAMYLCASSLLGQGGNEQYFGPGTRLTVT.

The CDR3 is CASSRSTGDNSPLHF. The CDR3 nucleotides are TGTGCCAGCAGCCGATCGACAGGGGACAATTCACCCCTCCACTTT. The V call is TRBV5-4, the J call TRBJ1-6; 8 bases are a match to TRBD1. Per germline, CDR1 SGHNT and CDR2 YYREEE (reference sequence). The CDR3 spans 15 residues. Trimming took 4 bases from V and 7 from J; bases not matched to a gene: 7. The complete variable domain, with remaining parts taken from reference TRBV5-4 and TRBJ1-6, reads ETGVTQSPTHLIKTRGQQVTLRCSSQSGHNTVSWYQQALGQGPQFIFQYYREEENGRGNFPPRFSGLQFPNYSSELNVNALELDDSALYLCASSRSTGDNSPLHFGNGTRLTVT.

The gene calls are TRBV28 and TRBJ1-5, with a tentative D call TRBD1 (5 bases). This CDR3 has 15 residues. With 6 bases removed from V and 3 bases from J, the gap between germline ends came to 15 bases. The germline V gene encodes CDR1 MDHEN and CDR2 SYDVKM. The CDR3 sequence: CASSPGTGLNQPQHF. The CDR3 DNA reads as TGTGCCAGCAGCCCCGGGACGGGACTCAATCAGCCCCAGCATTTT.

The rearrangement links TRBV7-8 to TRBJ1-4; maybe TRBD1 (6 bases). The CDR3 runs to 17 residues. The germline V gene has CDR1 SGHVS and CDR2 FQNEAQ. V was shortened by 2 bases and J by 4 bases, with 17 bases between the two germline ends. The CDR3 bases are TGTGCCAGCAGCTTAACCGGGGGGCCTAGGAATAATGAAAAACTGTTTTTT. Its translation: CASSLTGGPRNNEKLFF.

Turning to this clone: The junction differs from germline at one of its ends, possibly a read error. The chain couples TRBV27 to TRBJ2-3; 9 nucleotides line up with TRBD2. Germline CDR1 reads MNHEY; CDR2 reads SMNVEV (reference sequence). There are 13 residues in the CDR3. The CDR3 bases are TGTGCCAGCACCTTTACCGGGACTAGCAACATCGAGTTT. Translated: CASTFTGTSNIEF.